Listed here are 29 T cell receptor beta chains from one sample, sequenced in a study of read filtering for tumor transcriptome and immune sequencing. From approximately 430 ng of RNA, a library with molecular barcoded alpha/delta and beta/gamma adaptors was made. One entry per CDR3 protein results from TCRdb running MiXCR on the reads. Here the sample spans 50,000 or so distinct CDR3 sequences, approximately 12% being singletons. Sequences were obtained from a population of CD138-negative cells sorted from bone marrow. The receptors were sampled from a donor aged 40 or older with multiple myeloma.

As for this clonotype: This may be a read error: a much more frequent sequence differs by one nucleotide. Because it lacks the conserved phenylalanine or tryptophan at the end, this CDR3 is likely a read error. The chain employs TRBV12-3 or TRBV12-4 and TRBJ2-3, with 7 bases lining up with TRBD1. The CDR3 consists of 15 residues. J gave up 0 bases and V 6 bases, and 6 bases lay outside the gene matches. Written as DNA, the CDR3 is TGTGCCAGCAGCCAACTGACAGGGAGCACAGATACGCAGTATTCT. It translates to CASSQLTGSTDTQYS.

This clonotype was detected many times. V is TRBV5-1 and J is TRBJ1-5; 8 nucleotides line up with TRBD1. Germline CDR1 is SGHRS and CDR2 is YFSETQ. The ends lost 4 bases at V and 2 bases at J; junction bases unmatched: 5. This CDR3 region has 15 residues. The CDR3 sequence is CASSQGTGRNQPQHF. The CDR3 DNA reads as TGCGCCAGCAGCCAGGGGACAGGTCGCAATCAGCCCCAGCATTTT.

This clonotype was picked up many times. The CDR3 bases are TGTGCCAGTAGTATGCGGGTTCTCACAGATACGCAGTATTTT. It specifies CASSMRVLTDTQYF. The V gene is TRBV19, the J gene TRBJ2-3, with D maybe TRBD2 (5 bases). The CDR3 loop spans 14 amino acids. V lost 3 bases and J 2 bases, leaving 9 bases between the germline ends. Germline loops: CDR1 LNHDA, CDR2 SQIVND (reference sequence).

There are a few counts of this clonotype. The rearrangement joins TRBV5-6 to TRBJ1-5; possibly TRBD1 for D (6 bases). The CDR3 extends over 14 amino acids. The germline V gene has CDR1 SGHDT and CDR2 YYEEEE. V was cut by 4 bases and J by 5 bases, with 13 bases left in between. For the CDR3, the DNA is TGTGCCAGCAGCGAAACAGGGCGAGATCAGCCCCAGCATTTT. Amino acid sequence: CASSETGRDQPQHF.

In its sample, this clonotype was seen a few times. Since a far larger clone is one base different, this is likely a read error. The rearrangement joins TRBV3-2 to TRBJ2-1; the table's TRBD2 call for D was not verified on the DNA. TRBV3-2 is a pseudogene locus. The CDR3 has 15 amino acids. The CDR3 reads CAGSQLDGPSNEQFF. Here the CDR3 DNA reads TGTGCCGGCAGCCAACTTGACGGCCCGTCCAATGAGCAGTTCTTC.

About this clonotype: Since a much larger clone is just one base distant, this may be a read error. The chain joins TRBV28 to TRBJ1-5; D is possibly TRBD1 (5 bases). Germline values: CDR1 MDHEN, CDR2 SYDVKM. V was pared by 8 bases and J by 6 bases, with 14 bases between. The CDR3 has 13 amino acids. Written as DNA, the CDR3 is TGTGCCAGCGGCTCAGGGTCGGCTCAGCCCCAGCATTTT. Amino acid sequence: CASGSGSAQPQHF.

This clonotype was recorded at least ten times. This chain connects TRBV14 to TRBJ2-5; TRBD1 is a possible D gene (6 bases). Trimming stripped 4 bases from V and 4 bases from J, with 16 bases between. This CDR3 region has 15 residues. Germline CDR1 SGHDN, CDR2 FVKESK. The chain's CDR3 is CASSPRDKRTETQYF. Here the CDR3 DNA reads TGTGCCAGCAGCCCCCGGGACAAAAGAACAGAGACCCAGTACTTC.

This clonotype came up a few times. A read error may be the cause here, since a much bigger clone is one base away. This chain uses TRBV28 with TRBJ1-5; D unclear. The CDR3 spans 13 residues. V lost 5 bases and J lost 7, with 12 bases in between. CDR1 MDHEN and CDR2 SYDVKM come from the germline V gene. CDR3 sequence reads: CASSLAVRQPQHF. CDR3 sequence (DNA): TGTGCCAGCAGTCTCGCTGTGAGGCAGCCCCAGCATTTT.

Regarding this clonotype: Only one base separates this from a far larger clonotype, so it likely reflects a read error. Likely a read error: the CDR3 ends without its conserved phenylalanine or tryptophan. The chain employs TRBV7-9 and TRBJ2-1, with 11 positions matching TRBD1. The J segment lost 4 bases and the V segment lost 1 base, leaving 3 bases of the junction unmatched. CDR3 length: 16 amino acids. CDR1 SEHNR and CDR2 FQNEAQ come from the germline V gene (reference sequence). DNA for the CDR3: TGTGCCAGCAGCTTAGTGGGGACAGGGGGTTACAATGAGCAGTTCCTC. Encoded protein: CASSLVGTGGYNEQFL.

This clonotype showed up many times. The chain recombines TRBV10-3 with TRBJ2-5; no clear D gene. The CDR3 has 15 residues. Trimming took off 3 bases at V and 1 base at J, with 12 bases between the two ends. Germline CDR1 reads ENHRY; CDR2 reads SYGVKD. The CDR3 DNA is TGTGCCATCAGTGATTGGTCTCATTCCCAAGAGACCCAGTACTTC. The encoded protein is CAISDWSHSQETQYF.

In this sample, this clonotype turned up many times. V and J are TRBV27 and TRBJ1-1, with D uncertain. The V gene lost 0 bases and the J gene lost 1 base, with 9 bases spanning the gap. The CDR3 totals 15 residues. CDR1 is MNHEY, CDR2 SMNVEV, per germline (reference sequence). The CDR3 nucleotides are TGTGCCAGCAGTTTATCGTCTCTGGGGAACACTGAAGCTTTCTTT. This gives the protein CASSLSSLGNTEAFF.

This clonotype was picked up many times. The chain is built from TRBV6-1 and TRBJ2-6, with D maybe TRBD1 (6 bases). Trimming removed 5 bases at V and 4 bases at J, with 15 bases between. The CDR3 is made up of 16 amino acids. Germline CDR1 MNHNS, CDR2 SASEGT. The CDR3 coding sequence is TGTGCCAGCAGTAACCCACAGGGTTCCGGGGCCAACGTCCTGACTTTC. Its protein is CASSNPQGSGANVLTF.

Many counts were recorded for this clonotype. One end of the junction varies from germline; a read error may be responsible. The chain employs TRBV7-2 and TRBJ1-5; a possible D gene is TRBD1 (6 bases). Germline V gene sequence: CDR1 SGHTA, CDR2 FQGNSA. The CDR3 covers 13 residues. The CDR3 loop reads CASSTDSNKPQHF. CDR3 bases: TGTGCCAGCAGCACGGACAGCAATAAGCCCCAGCATTTT. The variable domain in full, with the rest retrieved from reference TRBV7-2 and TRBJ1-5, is GAGVSQSPSNKVTEKGKDVELRCDPISGHTALYWYRQSLGQGLEFLIYFQGNSAPDKSGLPSDRFSAERTGGSVSTLTIQRTQQEDSAVYLCASSTDSNKPQHFGDGTRLSIL.

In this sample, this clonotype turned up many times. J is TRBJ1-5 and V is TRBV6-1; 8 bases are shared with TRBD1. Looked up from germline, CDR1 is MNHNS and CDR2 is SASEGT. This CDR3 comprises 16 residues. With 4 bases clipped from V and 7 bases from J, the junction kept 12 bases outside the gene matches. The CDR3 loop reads CASSAPTGETRQPQHF. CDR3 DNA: TGTGCCAGCAGTGCCCCGACAGGGGAGACAAGGCAGCCCCAGCATTTT.

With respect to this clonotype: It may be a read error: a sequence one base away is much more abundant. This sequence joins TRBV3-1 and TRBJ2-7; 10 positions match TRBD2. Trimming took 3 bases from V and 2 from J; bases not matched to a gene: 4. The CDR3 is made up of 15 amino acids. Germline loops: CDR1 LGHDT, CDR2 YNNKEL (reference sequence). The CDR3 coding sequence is TGTGCCAGCAGCCAGTGGACTAGCGGTCCCTACGAGCAGTACTTC. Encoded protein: CASSQWTSGPYEQYF.

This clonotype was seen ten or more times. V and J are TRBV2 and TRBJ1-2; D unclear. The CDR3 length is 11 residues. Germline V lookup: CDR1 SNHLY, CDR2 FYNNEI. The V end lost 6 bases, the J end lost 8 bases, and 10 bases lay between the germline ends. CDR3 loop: CASRVPGGYTF. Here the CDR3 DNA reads TGTGCCAGCAGGGTACCTGGCGGCTACACCTTC.

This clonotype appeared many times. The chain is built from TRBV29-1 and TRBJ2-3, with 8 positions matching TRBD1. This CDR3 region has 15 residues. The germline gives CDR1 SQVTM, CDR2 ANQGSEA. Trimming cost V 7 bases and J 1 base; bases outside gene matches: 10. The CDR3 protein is CSARTGNGRTDTQYF. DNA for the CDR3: TGCAGCGCTAGGACAGGGAACGGCCGCACAGATACGCAGTATTTT.

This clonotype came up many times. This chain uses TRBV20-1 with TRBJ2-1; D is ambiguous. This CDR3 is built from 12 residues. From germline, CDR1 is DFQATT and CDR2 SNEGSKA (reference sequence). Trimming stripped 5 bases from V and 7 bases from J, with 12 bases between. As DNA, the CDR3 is TGCAGTGCTCGGGTTGAAGGAAATGAGCAGTTCTTC. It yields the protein CSARVEGNEQFF.

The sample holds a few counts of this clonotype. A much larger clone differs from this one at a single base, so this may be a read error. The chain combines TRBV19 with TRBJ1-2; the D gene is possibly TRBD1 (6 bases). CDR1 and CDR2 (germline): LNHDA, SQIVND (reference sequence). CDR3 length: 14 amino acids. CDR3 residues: CASLPRGGAPGYAF. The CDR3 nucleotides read TGTGCCAGTCTACCTAGAGGGGGGGCGCCGGGCTACGCCTTC.

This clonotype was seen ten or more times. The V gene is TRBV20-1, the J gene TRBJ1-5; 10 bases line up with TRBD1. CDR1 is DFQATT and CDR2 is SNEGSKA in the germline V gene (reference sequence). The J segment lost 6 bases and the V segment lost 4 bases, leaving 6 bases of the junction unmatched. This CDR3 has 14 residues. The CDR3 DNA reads TGCAGTGCTACCGACAGGGGGCAAGCTCAGCCCCAGCATTTT. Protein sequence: CSATDRGQAQPQHF.

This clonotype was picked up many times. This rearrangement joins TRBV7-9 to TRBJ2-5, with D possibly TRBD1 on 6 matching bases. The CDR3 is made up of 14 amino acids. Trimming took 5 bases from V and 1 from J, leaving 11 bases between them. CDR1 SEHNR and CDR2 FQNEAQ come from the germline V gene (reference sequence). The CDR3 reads CASSIGTRQETQYF. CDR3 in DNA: TGTGCCAGCAGCATCGGGACACGCCAAGAGACCCAGTACTTC.

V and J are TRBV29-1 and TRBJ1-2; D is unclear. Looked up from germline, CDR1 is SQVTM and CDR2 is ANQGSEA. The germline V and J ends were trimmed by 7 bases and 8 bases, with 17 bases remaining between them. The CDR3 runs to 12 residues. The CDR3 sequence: CSAVSGVEGYTF. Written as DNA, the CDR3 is TGCAGCGCCGTCTCCGGGGTTGAAGGCTACACCTTC.

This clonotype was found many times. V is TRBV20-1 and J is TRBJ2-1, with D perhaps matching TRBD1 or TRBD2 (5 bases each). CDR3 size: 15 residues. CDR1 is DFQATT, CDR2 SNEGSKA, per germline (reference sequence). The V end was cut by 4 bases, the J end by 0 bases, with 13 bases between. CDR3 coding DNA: TGCAGTGCTAAAAGGGGAGTAGGCTCCTACAATGAGCAGTTCTTC. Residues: CSAKRGVGSYNEQFF.

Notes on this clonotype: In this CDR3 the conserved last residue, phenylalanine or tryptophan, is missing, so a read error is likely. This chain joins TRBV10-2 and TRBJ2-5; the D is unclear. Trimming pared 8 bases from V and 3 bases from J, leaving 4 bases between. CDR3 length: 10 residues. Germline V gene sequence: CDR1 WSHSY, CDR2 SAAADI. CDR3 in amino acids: CASFKETQYL. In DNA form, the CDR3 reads TGCGCCAGCTTCAAAGAGACCCAGTACCTC.

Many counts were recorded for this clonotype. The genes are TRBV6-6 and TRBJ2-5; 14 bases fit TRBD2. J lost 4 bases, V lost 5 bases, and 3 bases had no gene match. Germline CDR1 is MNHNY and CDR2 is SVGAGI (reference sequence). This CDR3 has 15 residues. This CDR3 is CASSGTSGRAETQYF. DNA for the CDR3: TGTGCCAGCAGTGGGACTAGCGGGAGAGCAGAGACCCAGTACTTC.

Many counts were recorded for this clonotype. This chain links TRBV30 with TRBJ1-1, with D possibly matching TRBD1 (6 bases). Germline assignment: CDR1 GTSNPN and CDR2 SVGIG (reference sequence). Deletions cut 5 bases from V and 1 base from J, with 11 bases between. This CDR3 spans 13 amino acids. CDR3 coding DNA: TGTGCCTGGGCACAGGGTACGAACACTGAAGCTTTCTTT. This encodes CAWAQGTNTEAFF.

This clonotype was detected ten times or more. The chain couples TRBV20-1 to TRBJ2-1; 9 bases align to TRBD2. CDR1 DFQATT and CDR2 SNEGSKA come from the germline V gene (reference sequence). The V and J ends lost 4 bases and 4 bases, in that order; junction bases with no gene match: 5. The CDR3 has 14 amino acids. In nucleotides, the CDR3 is TGCAGTGCTATTCCTAGCGGGGCTTACAATGAGCAGTTCTTC. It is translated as CSAIPSGAYNEQFF.

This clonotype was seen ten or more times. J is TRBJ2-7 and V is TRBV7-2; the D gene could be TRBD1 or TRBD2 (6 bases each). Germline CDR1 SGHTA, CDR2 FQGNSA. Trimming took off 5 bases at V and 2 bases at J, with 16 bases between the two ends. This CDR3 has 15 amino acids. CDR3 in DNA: TGTGCCAGCAGCCAGTCGGGGGACACCACCTACGAGCAGTACTTC. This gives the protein CASSQSGDTTYEQYF.

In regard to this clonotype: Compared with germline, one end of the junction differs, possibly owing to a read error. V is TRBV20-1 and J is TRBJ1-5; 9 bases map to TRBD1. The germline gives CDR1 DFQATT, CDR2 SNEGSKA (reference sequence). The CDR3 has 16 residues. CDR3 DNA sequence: TGCAGCGCTACGGACAGGGGACGTTATAGCAAACAGCCCCAGCATTTT. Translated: CSATDRGRYSKQPQHF.